Included here is one T cell receptor beta chain sequence, with context. Its target is not known. The entry originates in a study of cytomegalovirus exposure and HLA in healthy donors. About the study: A prior analysis found 117 million unique TCR beta sequences from around 180 million T cells. The study's findings and limits: In the analysis, some V segments, TRBV6-2 and TRBV6-3 included, were excluded as indistinguishable. Later analysis identified a missense DCLRE1C variant that was linked to TCR beta V- and J-gene trimming.

Primers: 60 Vbeta forward and 13 Jbeta reverse. Sequenced by immunoSEQ multiplex PCR; TCRdb stores in-frame clones only, minus some. Here the sample spans around 87,000 clones, roughly 70% being singletons. CDR1 is MNHNS, CDR2 SASEGT, per germline. CDR3 size: 14 residues. This chain uses TRBV6-1 with TRBJ2-5, with D unclear. The J call may not be correct, given that the DNA end is closer to TRBJ2-7. The material sequenced was PBMCs. The source of this sequence is a middle-aged man in good health and CMV-seronegative. The CDR3 region is CASSESKSSYEQYF. The CDR3 coding sequence is TGTGCCAGCAGTGAAAGCAAAAGCTCCTACGAGCAGTACTTC.